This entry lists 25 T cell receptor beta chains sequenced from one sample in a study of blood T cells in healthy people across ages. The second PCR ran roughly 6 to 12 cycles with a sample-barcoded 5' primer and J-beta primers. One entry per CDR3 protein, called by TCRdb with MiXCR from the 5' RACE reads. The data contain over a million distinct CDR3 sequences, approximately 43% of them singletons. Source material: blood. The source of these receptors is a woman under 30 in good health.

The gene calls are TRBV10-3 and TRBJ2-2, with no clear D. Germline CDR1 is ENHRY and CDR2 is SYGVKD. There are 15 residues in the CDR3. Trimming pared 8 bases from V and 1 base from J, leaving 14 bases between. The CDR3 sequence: CAIRGKRENTGELFF. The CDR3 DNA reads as TGTGCCATCCGCGGAAAAAGGGAGAACACCGGGGAGCTGTTTTTT.

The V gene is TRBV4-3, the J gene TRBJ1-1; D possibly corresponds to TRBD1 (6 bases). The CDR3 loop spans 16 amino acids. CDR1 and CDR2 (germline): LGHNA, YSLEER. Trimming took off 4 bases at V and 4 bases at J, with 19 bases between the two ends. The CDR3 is CASSLSPARGTTEAFF. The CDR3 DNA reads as TGCGCCAGCAGCCTATCACCAGCTAGGGGGACCACTGAAGCTTTCTTT.

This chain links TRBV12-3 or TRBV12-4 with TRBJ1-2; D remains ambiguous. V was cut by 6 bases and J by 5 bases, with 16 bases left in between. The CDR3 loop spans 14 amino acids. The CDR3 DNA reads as TGTGCCAGCAGACCTTCGACCACTCAATATGGCTACACCTTC. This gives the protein CASRPSTTQYGYTF.

The CDR3 is CANSDPPSGNTEAFF. The CDR3 DNA reads TGTGCCAACTCTGATCCTCCGAGCGGGAACACTGAAGCTTTCTTT. The chain uses TRBV12-3 or TRBV12-4 and TRBJ1-1; D is ambiguous. V gave up 10 bases and J gave up 1 base, with 19 bases separating them. The CDR3 loop spans 15 amino acids.

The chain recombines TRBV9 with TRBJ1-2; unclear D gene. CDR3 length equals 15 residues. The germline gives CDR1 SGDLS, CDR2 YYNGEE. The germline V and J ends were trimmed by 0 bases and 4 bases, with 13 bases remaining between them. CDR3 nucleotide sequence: TGTGCCAGCAGCGTAGACTTAGTGGACCTCTATGGCTACACCTTC. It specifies CASSVDLVDLYGYTF.

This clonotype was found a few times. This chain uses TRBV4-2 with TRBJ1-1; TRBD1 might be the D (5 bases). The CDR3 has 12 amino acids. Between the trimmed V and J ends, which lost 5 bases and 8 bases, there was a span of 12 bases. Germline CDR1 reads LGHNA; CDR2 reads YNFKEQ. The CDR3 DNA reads TGTGCCAGCAGCATAGTCCGGGACGAAGCTTTCTTT. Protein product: CASSIVRDEAFF.

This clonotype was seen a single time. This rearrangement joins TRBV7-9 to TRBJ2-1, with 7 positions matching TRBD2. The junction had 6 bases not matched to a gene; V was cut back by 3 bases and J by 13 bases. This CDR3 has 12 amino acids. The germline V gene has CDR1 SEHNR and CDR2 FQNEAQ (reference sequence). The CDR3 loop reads CASSFGGNGQFF. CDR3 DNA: TGTGCCAGCAGCTTCGGGGGGAATGGACAGTTCTTC.

The CDR3 region has the DNA TGTGCCAGCAGGGGCTCGAACACCGGGGAGCTGTTTTTT. Its translation: CASRGSNTGELFF. This rearrangement joins TRBV6-2 or TRBV6-3 to TRBJ2-2, with D hard to call. V was cut by 6 bases and J by 0 bases, with 5 bases left in between. The CDR3 sequence is 13 residues long. Germline CDR1 is MNHEY and CDR2 is SVGEGT.

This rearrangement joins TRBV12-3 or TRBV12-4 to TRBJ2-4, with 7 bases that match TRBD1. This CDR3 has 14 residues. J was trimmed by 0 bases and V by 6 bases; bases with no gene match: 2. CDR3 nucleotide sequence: TGTGCCAGCAGGGGACAGCTAGCCAAAAACATTCAGTACTTC. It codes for CASRGQLAKNIQYF.

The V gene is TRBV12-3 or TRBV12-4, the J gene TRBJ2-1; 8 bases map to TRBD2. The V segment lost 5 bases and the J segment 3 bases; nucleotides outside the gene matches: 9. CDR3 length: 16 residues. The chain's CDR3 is CASSTPLAAGYNEQFF. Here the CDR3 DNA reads TGTGCCAGCAGTACACCACTAGCGGCGGGCTACAATGAGCAGTTCTTC.

The CDR3 DNA follows: TGTGCCAGCAGCCAAGTTCGGTGGGACAGTCCTAATGGGAGCAATCAGCCCCAGCATTTT. Translated: CASSQVRWDSPNGSNQPQHF. The chain recombines TRBV14 with TRBJ1-5, with 7 positions matching TRBD1. The germline gives CDR1 SGHDN, CDR2 FVKESK. Trimming took 1 base from V and 1 from J; bases not matched to a gene: 16. CDR3 length equals 20 residues.

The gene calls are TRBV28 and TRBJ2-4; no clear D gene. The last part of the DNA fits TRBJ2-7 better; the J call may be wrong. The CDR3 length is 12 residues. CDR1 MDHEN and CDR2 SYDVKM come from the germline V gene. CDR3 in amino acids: CASRTKSYEQYF. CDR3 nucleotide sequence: TGTGCCAGCAGGACCAAATCCTACGAGCAGTACTTC.

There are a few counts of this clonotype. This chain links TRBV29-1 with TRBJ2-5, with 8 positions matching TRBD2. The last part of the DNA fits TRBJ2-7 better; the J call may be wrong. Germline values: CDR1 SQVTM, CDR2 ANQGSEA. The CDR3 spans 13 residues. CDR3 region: CSASGGDTYEQYF. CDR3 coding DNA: TGCAGCGCCTCGGGGGGGGATACGTACGAGCAGTACTTC.

The CDR3 DNA reads TGTGCCAGCAGCCAGCCGGGACTGCAGAGGGCCAAAAACATTCAGTACTTC. Amino acids: CASSQPGLQRAKNIQYF. This sequence joins TRBV7-2 and TRBJ2-4; D may be TRBD2 (6 bases). Between the trimmed V and J ends, which lost 5 bases and 1 base, there was a span of 18 bases. From germline, CDR1 is SGHTA and CDR2 FQGNSA. The CDR3 length is 17 residues.

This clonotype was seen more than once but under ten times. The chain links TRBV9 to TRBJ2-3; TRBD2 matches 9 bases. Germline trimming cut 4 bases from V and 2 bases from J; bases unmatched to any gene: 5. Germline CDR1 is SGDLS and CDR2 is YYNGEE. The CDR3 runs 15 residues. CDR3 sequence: CASSKLAGHTDTQYF. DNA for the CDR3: TGTGCCAGCAGCAAACTAGCGGGCCACACAGATACGCAGTATTTT.

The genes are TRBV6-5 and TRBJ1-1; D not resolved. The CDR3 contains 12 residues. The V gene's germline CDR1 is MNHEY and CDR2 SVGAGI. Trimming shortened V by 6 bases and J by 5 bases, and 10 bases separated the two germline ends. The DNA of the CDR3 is TGTGCCAGCAGATCACCGGGAACTGAAGCTTTCTTT. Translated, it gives CASRSPGTEAFF.

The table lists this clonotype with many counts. Here the CDR3 DNA reads TGTGCCAGCAGCGGCCGGGACAGCCTCTCCTACGAGCAGTACTTC. Protein: CASSGRDSLSYEQYF. The chain recombines TRBV3-1 with TRBJ2-7, with 7 bases fitting TRBD1. Per germline, CDR1 LGHDT and CDR2 YNNKEL (reference sequence). The CDR3 spans 15 residues. The V gene end was trimmed by 5 bases and the J gene end by 0 bases; junction bases not matched to a gene: 7.

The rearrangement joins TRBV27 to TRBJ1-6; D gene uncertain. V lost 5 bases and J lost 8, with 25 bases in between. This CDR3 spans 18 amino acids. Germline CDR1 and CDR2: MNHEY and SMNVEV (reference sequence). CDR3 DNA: TGTGCCAGCAGTCTTAGCTTCCCGGGATTCACCTCTGATTCACCCCTCCACTTT. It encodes CASSLSFPGFTSDSPLHF.

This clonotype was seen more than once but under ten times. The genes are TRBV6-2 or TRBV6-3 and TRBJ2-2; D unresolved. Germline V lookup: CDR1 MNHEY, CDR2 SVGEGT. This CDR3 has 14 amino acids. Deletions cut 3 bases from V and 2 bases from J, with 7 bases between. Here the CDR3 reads CASSYNGNTGELFF. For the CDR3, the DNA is TGTGCCAGCAGTTATAATGGTAACACCGGGGAGCTGTTTTTT.

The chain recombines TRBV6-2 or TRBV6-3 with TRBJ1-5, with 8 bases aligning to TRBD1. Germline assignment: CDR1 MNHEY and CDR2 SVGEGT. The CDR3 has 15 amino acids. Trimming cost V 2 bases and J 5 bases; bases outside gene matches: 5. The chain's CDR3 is CASSYRQGRYQPQHF. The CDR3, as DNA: TGTGCCAGCAGTTACCGACAGGGGAGGTATCAGCCCCAGCATTTT.

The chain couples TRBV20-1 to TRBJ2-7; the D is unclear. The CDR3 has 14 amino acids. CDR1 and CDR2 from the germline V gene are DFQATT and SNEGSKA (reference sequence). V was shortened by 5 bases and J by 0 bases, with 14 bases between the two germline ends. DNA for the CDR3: TGCAGTGCTGCGCGGCTTAAATCCTCCTACGAGCAGTACTTC. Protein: CSAARLKSSYEQYF.

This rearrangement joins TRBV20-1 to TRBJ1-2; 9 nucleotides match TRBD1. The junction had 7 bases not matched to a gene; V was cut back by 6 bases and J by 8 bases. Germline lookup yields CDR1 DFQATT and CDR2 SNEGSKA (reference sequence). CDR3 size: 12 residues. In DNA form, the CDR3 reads TGCAGTGCCGCCGACAGGGGGAAGGGCTACACCTTC. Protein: CSAADRGKGYTF.

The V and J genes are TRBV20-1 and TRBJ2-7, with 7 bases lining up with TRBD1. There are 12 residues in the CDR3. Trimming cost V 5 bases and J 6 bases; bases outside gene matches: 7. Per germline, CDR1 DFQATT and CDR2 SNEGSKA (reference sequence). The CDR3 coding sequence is TGCAGTGCTCGACAGGGTGCCGGCGAGCAGTACTTC. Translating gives CSARQGAGEQYF.

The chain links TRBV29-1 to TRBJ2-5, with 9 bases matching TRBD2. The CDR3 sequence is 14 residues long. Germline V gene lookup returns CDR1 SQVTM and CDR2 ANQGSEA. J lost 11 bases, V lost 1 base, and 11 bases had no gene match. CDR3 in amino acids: CSVEVAGVNNEQYF. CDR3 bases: TGCAGCGTTGAAGTAGCGGGAGTCAACAATGAGCAGTACTTC.

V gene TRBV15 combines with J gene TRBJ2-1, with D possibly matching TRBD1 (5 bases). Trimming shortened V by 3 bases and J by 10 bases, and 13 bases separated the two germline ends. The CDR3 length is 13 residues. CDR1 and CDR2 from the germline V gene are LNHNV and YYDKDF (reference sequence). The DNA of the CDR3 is TGTGCCACCAGCAGGGTTCTGACAGCCGAGCAGTTCTTC. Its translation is CATSRVLTAEQFF.